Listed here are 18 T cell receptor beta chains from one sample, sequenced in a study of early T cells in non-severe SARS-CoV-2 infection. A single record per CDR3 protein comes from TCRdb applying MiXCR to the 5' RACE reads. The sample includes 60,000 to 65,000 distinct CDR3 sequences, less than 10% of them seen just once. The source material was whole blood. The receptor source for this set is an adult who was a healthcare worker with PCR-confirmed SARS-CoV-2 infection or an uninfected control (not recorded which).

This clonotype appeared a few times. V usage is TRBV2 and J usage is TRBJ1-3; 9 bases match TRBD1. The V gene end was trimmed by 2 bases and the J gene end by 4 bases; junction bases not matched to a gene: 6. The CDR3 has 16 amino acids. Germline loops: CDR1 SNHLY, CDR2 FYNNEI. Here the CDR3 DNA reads TGTGCCAGCAGTGAATTTGGGACAGGGCTCGGAAACACCATATATTTT. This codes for CASSEFGTGLGNTIYF.

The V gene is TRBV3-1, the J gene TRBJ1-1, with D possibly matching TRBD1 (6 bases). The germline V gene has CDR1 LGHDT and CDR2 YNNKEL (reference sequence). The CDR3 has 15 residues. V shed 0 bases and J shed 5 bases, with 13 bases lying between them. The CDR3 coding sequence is TGTGCCAGCAGCCAAGACAGGGGACTGGGAACTGAAGCTTTCTTT. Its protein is CASSQDRGLGTEAFF. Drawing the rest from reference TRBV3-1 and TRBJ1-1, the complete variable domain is DTAVSQTPKYLVTQMGNDKSIKCEQNLGHDTMYWYKQDSKKFLKIMFSYNNKELIINETVPNRFSPKSPDKAHLNLHINSLELGDSAVYFCASSQDRGLGTEAFFGQGTRLTVV.

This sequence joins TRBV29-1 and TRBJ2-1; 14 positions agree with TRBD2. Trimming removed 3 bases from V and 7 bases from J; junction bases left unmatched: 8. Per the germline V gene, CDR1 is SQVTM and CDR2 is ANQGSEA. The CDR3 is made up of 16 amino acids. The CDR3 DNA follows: TGCAGCGTTGAGACCCTGACTAGCGGGGGGGCGAATGAGCAGTTCTTC. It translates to CSVETLTSGGANEQFF.

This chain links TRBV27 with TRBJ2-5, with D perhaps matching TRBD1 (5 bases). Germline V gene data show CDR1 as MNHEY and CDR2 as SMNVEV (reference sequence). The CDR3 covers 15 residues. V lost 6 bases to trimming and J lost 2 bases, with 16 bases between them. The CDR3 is CASRTSGNRQETQYF. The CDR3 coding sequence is TGTGCCAGCAGAACTTCAGGGAATCGGCAAGAGACCCAGTACTTC.

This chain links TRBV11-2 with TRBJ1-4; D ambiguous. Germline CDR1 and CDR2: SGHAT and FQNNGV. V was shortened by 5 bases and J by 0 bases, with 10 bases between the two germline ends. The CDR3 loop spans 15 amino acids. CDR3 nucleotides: TGTGCCAGCAGCCGGAGGCCTACAACTAATGAAAAACTGTTTTTT. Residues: CASSRRPTTNEKLFF.

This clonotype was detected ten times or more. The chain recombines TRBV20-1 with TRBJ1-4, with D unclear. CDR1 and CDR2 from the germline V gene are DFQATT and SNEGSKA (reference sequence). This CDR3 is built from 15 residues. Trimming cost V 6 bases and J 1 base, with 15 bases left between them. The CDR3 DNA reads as TGCAGTGCCTCCTCAACTACTTTAACTAATGAAAAACTGTTTTTT. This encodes CSASSTTLTNEKLFF.

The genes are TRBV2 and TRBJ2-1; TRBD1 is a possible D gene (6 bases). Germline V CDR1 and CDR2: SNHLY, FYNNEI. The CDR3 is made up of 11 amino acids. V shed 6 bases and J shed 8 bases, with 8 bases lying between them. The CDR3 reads CASSKGDEQFF. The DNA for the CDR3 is TGTGCCAGCAGCAAGGGGGATGAGCAGTTCTTC. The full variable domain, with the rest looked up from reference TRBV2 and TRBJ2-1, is EPEVTQTPSHQVTQMGQEVILRCVPISNHLYFYWYRQILGQKVEFLVSFYNNEISEKSEIFDDQFSVERPDGSNFTLKIRSTKLEDSAMYFCASSKGDEQFFGPGTRLTVL.

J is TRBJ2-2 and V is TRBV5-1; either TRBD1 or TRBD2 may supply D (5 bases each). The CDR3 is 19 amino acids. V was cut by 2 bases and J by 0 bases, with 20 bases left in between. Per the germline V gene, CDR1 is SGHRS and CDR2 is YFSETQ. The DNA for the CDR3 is TGCGCCAGCAGCTTTAAAAGGCCCGGGGCCCTCGCGAACACCGGGGAGCTGTTTTTT. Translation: CASSFKRPGALANTGELFF.

The CDR3 is CASSKAGGFEQYV. CDR3 DNA sequence: TGTGCCAGCAGCAAAGCGGGGGGGTTCGAGCAGTACGTC. The chain employs TRBV21-1 and TRBJ2-7; the table's D call TRBD1 went unverified against the DNA. TRBV21-1 is flagged as a pseudogene. The CDR3 is 13 amino acids.

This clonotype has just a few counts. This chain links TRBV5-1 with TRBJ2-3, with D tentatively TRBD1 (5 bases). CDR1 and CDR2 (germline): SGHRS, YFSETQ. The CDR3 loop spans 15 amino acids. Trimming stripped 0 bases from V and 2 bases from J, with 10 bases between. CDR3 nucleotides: TGCGCCAGCAGCTTGGAGGCACAGGTCACAGATACGCAGTATTTT. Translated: CASSLEAQVTDTQYF.

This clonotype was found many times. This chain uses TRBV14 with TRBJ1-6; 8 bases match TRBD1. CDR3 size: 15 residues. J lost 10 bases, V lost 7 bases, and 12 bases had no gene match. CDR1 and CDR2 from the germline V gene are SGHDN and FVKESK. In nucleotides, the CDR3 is TGTGCCAGCAAGGATGGACAGGGAGGGCGATCACCCCTCCACTTT. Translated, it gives CASKDGQGGRSPLHF.

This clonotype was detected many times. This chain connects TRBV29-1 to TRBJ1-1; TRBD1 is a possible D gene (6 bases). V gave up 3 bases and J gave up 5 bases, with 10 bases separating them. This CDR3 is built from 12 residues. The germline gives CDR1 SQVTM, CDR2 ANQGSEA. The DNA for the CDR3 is TGCAGCGTTGACAGGGGATTGACTGAAGCTTTCTTT. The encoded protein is CSVDRGLTEAFF.

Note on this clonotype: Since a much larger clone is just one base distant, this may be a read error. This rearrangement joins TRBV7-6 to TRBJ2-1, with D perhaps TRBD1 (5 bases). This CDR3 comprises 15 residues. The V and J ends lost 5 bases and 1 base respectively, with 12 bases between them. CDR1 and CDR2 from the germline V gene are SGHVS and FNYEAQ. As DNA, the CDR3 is TGTGCCAGCAGCATCATGCAGGGTTCCTACAATGAGCAGTTCTTC. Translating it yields CASSIMQGSYNEQFF.

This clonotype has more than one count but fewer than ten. CDR3: CASSSVPTGPSPLHF. The CDR3 bases are TGTGCCAGCAGCTCCGTTCCTACAGGCCCTTCACCCCTCCACTTT. V and J are TRBV5-6 and TRBJ1-6; tentatively, D is TRBD1 (5 bases). Germline V gives CDR1 SGHDT, CDR2 YYEEEE. Trimming cost V 3 bases and J 9 bases, with 16 bases left between them. The CDR3 length is 15 residues. Combining the CDR3 with reference TRBV5-6 and TRBJ1-6 gives the whole variable domain DAGVTQSPTHLIKTRGQQVTLRCSPKSGHDTVSWYQQALGQGPQFIFQYYEEEERQRGNFPDRFSGHQFPNYSSELNVNALLLGDSALYLCASSSVPTGPSPLHFGNGTRLTVT.

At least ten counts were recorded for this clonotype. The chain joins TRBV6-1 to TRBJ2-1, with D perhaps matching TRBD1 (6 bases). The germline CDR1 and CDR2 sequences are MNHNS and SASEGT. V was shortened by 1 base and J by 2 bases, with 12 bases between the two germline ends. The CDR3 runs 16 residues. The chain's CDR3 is CASSEEAGAPYNEQFF. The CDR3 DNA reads TGTGCCAGCAGTGAAGAGGCAGGGGCACCCTACAATGAGCAGTTCTTC.

The CDR3 spells CASSTGPRRGSDTQYF. The CDR3 nucleotides read TGCGCCAGCAGCACGGGGCCACGAAGGGGGTCGGATACGCAGTATTTT. The chain is built from TRBV5-1 and TRBJ2-3; D may be TRBD1 (6 bases). Germline CDR1 reads SGHRS; CDR2 reads YFSETQ. CDR3 length equals 16 residues. Deletions cut 4 bases from V and 6 bases from J, with 21 bases between.

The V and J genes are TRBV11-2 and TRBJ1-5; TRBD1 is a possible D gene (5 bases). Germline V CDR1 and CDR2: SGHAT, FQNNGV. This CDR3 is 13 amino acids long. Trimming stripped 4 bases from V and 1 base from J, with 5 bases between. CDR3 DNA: TGTGCCAGCAGCTCAGGGAGCAATCAGCCCCAGCATTTT. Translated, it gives CASSSGSNQPQHF.

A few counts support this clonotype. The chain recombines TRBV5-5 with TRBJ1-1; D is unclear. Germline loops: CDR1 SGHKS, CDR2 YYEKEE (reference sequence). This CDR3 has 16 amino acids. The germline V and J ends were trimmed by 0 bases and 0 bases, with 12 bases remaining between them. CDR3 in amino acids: CASSLDPPDMNTEAFF. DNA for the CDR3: TGTGCCAGCAGCTTGGACCCTCCTGACATGAACACTGAAGCTTTCTTT.